This T cell receptor beta chain was recorded in a study of T cells in Graves' hyperthyroidism and ophthalmopathy. Findings and limits, study-wide: Peripheral blood also featured most of the thyroid clonotypes expanded above 0.001. Ophthalmopathy, as predicted by the model, came a median roughly 6.8 months after the prediction.

This CDR3 contains 15 residues. J was trimmed by 7 bases and V by 2 bases; bases with no gene match: 8. Germline V gene data show CDR1 as SNHLY and CDR2 as FYNNEI. Template material for amplifying TCR beta CDR3 regions consisted of RNA transcripts. The TCR CDR3 first-round RT-PCR relied on the HTBI primer set. MiXCR, applied by TCRdb to the multiplex PCR reads, yields one record per CDR3 protein. This table holds fewer than 400,000 distinct CDR3 sequences, 20% to 25% found once. A patient was excluded if there was uncontrolled infection, other autoimmune disease, pregnancy or lactation. This clonotype has just a few counts. No antigen is known for it. This could be a read error, since a much larger clone is one nucleotide away.

This TCR came from a man in his forties or fifties with Graves' hyperthyroidism. The chain links TRBV2 to TRBJ2-5, with 9 nucleotides matching TRBD2. Sequencing was done on a sample of blood. DNA of the CDR3: TGTGCCAGCAGTGAACTAGCGGGAATCGGAGGGACCCAGTACTTC. As protein: CASSELAGIGGTQYF.